A selection of T cell receptor beta chains follows, all from one sample in a study of response to subunit inactivated influenza vaccine. TCRdb ran MiXCR on the RT-PCR reads and lists one entry per CDR3 protein. Seen here are roughly 180,000 distinct CDR3 sequences, 7.5% to 10% observed once, and the top ten hold about a tenth. The specimen was non-naive T cells sorted from PBMCs, collected on the day of vaccination. The origin of the receptors is a man between 50 and 59 years old who received an inactivated influenza vaccine. Each CDR3 is given with its conserved first and last residue. D genes are given only for firm matches. Not every row has a clone size; where given, it reads once, few, many or a size class.

J gene	clone size	D gene	V gene	CDR3 DNA	CDR3 protein
TRBJ1-6	.	.	TRBV27	TGTGCCAGCAGTTCGTGGGGGAGTTTTCGAACCAATTCACCCCTCCACTTT	CASSSWGSFRTNSPLHF
TRBJ2-1	few	.	TRBV9	TGTGCCAGCAGCGTAGAGGCGGGCGCCTACAATGAGCAGTTCTTC	CASSVEAGAYNEQFF
TRBJ2-3	many	TRBD1	TRBV4-1	TGCGCCAGCAGCCTAGACCACGGGACAGTGGCCCGCACAGATACGCAGTATTTT	CASSLDHGTVARTDTQYF
TRBJ2-7	many	.	TRBV10-3	TGTGCCATCAGTGATAGGGAAGAGCAGTACTTC	CAISDREEQYF
TRBJ2-1	.	.	TRBV20-1	TGCAGTGCTAGAGGCCCGGAGAAGGGGCTTAATGAGCAGTTCTTC	CSARGPEKGLNEQFF
TRBJ2-7	few	TRBD1	TRBV4-3	TGCGCCAGCAGCCAAGTGCAGGGGGCCGAGCAGTACTTC	CASSQVQGAEQYF
TRBJ2-7	many	TRBD1	TRBV9	TGTGCCAGCAGCGTAGTGAACCGGGACAGGGTCCACGAGCAGTACTTC	CASSVVNRDRVHEQYF
TRBJ1-5	many	.	TRBV5-6	TGTGCCAGCAGCTCAACGCGGACTATCGGGCAGCCCCAGCATTTT	CASSSTRTIGQPQHF
TRBJ1-5	.	TRBD1	TRBV6-2/TRBV6-3	TGTGCCAGCAGTCGGGACAGGGGGCCACCGCATTTT	CASSRDRGPPHF
TRBJ1-5	few	TRBD1	TRBV20-1	TGCAGTGCTCCCACAGGGGTCAATCAGCCCCAGCATTTT	CSAPTGVNQPQHF
TRBJ2-3	few	.	TRBV6-1	TGTGCCAGCAGTGAAGTAGGAGGGGGCAGCCCAGATACGCAGTATTTT	CASSEVGGGSPDTQYF
TRBJ1-1	many	.	TRBV29-1	TGCAGCGTTGAAAGACAGATGAACACTGAAGCTTTCTTT	CSVERQMNTEAFF
TRBJ2-7	few	TRBD1	TRBV29-1	TGCAGCGTTAAAGGGACAGGGGGTCCCTACGAGCAGTACTTC	CSVKGTGGPYEQYF
TRBJ2-3	.	.	TRBV11-2	TGTGCCAGCAGCTTAGACCATTTCAGTCTCAGCACAGATACGCAGTATTTT	CASSLDHFSLSTDTQYF
TRBJ1-6	once	.	TRBV20-1	TGCAGTGCTAGAAGCCAGGGTGGTGGATCACCCCTCCACTTT	CSARSQGGGSPLHF
TRBJ1-3	few	.	TRBV5-1	TGCGCCAGCAGCTTGGCCAGACCCAGGGCTGGAAACACCATATATTTT	CASSLARPRAGNTIYF
TRBJ2-5	.	.	TRBV4-3	TGCGCCAGCAGCCAAGAACCGACTAGTTCAGAGACCCAGTACTTC	CASSQEPTSSETQYF
TRBJ1-6	.	.	TRBV11-2	TGTGCCAGCAGCTTAGATGGGGGCCCAAACTATCTTCTTAGGTCACCCCTCCACTTT	CASSLDGGPNYLLRSPLHF
TRBJ2-7	few	.	TRBV4-3	TGCGCCAGCAGCCATGGGAGGGGGCGCACGGACGAGCAGTACTTC	CASSHGRGRTDEQYF
TRBJ2-6	.	.	TRBV14	TGTGCCAGCAGCCCTTACTCCTCTGGGGCCAACGTCCTGACTTTC	CASSPYSSGANVLTF
TRBJ1-4	few	TRBD1	TRBV20-1	TGCAGTGCTAGGCCAGTGACAGGGGCGGGTGAAAAACTGTTTTTT	CSARPVTGAGEKLFF
TRBJ2-7	few	.	TRBV24-1	TGTGCCACCAGTGATACCGGGTTAACGGCCGAGCAGTACTTC	CATSDTGLTAEQYF
TRBJ1-2	.	TRBD1	TRBV13	TGTGCCAGCAGCTTAACTGACAGGGAAGTTATCTATGGCTACACCTTC	CASSLTDREVIYGYTF
TRBJ1-2	.	TRBD1	TRBV7-2	TGTGCCAGCAGCCCCCCGGGACAGGGGTTCGGTGGCTACACCTTC	CASSPPGQGFGGYTF
TRBJ2-5	.	TRBD2	TRBV11-2	TGTGCCACCACCCGTCGTCGCGGGGGACCGAAGTACCAAGAGACCCAGTACTTC	CATTRRRGGPKYQETQYF
TRBJ2-1	.	TRBD2	TRBV12-3/TRBV12-4	TGTGCCAGCAGGAAAACTAGCGGGGGGGCCGGTGAGCAGTTCTTC	CASRKTSGGAGEQFF
TRBJ1-4	few	.	TRBV6-1	TGTGCCAGCTCCCAAGGAGGGGATACTGAAAAACTGTTTTTT	CASSQGGDTEKLFF
TRBJ1-3	many	TRBD1	TRBV10-3	TGTGCCATCAGGCCAGACAGGGCCTCTGGAAACACCATATATTTT	CAIRPDRASGNTIYF
TRBJ2-1	.	.	TRBV3-1	TGTGCCAGCAGCCAAGATATTCCCCTCAATGAGCAGTTCTTC	CASSQDIPLNEQFF
TRBJ2-5	few	.	TRBV6-2/TRBV6-3	TGTGCCAGCAGTTACAACCCCAAGGGGACGGGCTCTCGAGAGACCCAGTACTTC	CASSYNPKGTGSRETQYF
TRBJ2-5	many	TRBD1	TRBV10-3	TGTGCCATCAGTGAGCCGGACAGGGGTCAGACCCAGTACTTC	CAISEPDRGQTQYF
TRBJ1-1	.	.	TRBV18	TGTGCCAGCTCACCACCGGGGCTTGGGGACACTGAAGCTTTCTTT	CASSPPGLGDTEAFF
TRBJ2-7	few	TRBD1	TRBV29-1	TGCAGCGTTGAAGGTACCGACAGGGGCTACGAGCAGTACTTC	CSVEGTDRGYEQYF
TRBJ1-5	few	.	TRBV15	TGTGCCACCAGCTGGGACGAAAAAAATCAGCCCCAGCATTTT	CATSWDEKNQPQHF
TRBJ1-5	few	.	TRBV7-2	TGTGCCAGCAGTCCAGGACAGATTAGCAATCAGCCCCAGCATTTT	CASSPGQISNQPQHF